Sequencing of this T cell receptor (beta chain) was carried out in a study of T cells in Graves' hyperthyroidism and ophthalmopathy. This CDR3 has 16 residues. Trimming cost V 5 bases and J 2 bases, with 15 bases left between them. CDR1 and CDR2 (germline): SGHAT, FQNNGV. Authors of the study amplified TCR beta CDR3 regions from RNA transcripts. The study used the HTBI primer set for a first-round RT-PCR of the TCR CDR3. One entry per CDR3 protein results from TCRdb running MiXCR on the multiplex PCR reads. The data contain roughly 510,000 distinct CDR3 sequences, 40% to 55% of them singletons. Findings of the study overall: Ophthalmopathy was identified by the model a median around 5.9 months ahead of onset. In blood, most of the thyroid clonotypes expanded above 0.001 were also present.

In regard to this clonotype: Antigen unknown.

Clinicians diagnosed patients from clinical symptoms, serum thyroxine and TRAb, thyroid ultrasound and orbital computed tomography. The J gene is TRBJ2-2, the V gene TRBV11-2; TRBD1 is a possible D gene (6 bases). The specimen sequenced was peripheral blood or thyroid tissue (not recorded which). The clonotype comes from an adult woman with Graves' disease, either hyperthyroidism or ophthalmopathy (not recorded which). CDR3 nucleotide sequence: TGTGCCAGCAGCCCGACAGGACCACAAAACACCGGGGAGCTGTTTTTT. As protein: CASSPTGPQNTGELFF.